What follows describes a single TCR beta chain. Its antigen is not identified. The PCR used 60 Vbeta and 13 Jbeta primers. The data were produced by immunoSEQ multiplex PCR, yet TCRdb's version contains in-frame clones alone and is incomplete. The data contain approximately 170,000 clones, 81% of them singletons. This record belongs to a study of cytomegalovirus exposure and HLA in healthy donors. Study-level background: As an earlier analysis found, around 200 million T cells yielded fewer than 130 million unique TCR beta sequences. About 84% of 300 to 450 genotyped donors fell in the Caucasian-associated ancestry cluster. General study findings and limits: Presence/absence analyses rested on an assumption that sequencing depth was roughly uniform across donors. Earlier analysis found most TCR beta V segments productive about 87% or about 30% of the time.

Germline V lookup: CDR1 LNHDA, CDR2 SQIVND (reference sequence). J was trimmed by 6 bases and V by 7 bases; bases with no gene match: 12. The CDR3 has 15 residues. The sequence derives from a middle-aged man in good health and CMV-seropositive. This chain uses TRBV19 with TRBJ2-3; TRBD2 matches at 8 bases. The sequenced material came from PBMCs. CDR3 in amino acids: CASKRAGLDADTQYF. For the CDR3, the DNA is TGTGCCAGTAAAAGGGCGGGACTAGATGCGGATACGCAGTATTTT.